This T cell receptor beta chain was found in a study of T cell responses to AZD1222 COVID-19 vaccine. Study observations and caveats: At baseline, just a handful of AZD1222 recipients tested seropositive. There were mostly white British donors and more females than males, and clonal diversity was possibly underestimated. Spike-specific TCR breadth and depth both grew after two AZD1222 doses. The span of vaccine-associated CD4 TCRs extended across spike, with dominance at 160-218 and 743-854.

Concerning this clone: The antigen is undetermined.

The table came from immunoSEQ multiplex PCR; TCRdb's copy has only in-frame clones and leaves some out. The repertoire has fewer than 80,000 clones, 79% of them found once; the top ten carry approximately 23%. The CDR3 has 14 amino acids. V was shortened by 3 bases and J by 1 base, with 9 bases between the two germline ends. Germline CDR1 and CDR2: SGHTA and FQGNSA. This TCR was recovered from an adult in good health. V gene TRBV7-2 combines with J gene TRBJ1-1; D not certain. The sample here was peripheral blood, taken on day 0 of MenACWY control vaccination. The CDR3, as DNA: TGTGCCAGCAGCTTCCAGCGCGGGAACACTGAAGCTTTCTTT. It codes for CASSFQRGNTEAFF.